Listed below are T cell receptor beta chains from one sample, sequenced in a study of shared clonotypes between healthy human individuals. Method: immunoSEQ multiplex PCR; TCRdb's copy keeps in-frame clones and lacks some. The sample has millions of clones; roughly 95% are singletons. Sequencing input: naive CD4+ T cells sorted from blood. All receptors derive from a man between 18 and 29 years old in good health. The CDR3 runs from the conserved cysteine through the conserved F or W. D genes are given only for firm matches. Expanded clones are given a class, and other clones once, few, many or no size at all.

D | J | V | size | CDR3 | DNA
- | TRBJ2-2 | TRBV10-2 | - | CASSEHYPTGELFF | TGCGCCAGCAGTGAGCACTACCCCACCGGGGAGCTGTTTTTT
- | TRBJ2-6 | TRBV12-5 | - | CASGSSSGGANVLTF | TGTGCTAGTGGTTCATCCTCGGGAGGGGCCAACGTCCTGACTTTC
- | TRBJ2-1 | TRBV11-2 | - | CASSSVDRLSYNEQFF | TGTGCCAGCAGCTCTGTCGACAGGCTGTCCTACAATGAGCAGTTCTTC
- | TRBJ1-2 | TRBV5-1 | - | CASSWDGQNYGYTF | TGCGCCAGCAGCTGGGATGGACAGAACTATGGCTACACCTTC
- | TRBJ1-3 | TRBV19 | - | CASSKDTAGNTIYF | TGTGCCAGTAGCAAGGACACTGCTGGAAACACCATATATTTT
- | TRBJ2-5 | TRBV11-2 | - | CASSLDHGGQETQYF | TGTGCCAGCAGCTTAGATCATGGCGGCCAAGAGACCCAGTACTTC
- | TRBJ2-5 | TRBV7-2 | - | CASSLAHQETQYF | TGTGCCAGCAGCTTAGCCCACCAAGAGACCCAGTACTTC
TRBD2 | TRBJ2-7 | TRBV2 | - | CASSGTRGNEQYF | TGTGCCAGCAGTGGGACTAGAGGGAACGAGCAGTACTTC
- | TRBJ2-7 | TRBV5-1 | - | CASSLAGDEQYF | TGCGCCAGCAGCTTGGCCGGCGACGAGCAGTACTTC
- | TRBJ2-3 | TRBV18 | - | CASSPTGTDTQYF | TGTGCCAGCTCACCCACAGGCACAGATACGCAGTATTTT
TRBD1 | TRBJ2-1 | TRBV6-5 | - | CASSSPRGTMSEQFF | TGTGCCAGCAGCAGTCCCAGGGGGACGATGAGTGAGCAGTTCTTC
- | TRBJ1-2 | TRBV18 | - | CASSPDGGIGYTF | TGTGCCAGCTCACCGGATGGGGGAATTGGCTACACCTTC
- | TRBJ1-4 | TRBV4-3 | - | CASSQALWDVFTVF | TGCGCCAGCAGCCAGGCCCTATGGGACGTCTTTACCGTTTTT
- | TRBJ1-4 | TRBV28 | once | CASSSGAGSEKLFF | TGTGCCAGCAGTTCGGGAGCTGGGTCGGAAAAACTGTTTTTT
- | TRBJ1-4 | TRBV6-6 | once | CASSPWGGQEKLFF | TGTGCCAGCAGCCCGTGGGGGGGGCAAGAAAAACTGTTTTTT
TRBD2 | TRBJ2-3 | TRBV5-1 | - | CASSLSGLAYTDTQYF | TGCGCCAGCAGCTTGAGCGGACTAGCTTACACAGATACGCAGTATTTT
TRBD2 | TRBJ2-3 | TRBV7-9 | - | CASSLTTSGTDTQYF | TGTGCCAGCAGCTTGACGACTAGCGGCACAGATACGCAGTATTTT
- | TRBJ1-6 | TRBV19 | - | CASSIRQASSYNSPLHF | TGTGCCAGTAGTATACGACAGGCAAGCTCCTATAATTCACCCCTCCACTTT